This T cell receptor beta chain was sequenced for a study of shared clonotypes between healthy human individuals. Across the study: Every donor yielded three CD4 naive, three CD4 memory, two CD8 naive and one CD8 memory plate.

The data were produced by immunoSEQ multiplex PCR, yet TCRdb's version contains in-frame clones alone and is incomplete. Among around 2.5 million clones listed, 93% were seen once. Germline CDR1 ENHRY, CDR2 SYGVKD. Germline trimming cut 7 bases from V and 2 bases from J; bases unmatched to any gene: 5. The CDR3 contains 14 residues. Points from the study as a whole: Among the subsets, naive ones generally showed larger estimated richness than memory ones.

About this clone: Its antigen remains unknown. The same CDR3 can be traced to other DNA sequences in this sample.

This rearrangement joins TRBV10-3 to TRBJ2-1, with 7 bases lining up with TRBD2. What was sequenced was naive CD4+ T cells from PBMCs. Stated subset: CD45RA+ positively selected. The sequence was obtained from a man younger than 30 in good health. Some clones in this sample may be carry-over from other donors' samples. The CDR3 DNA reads TGTGCCATCAAAGGCCTAGCGGCCTACAATGAGCAGTTCTTC. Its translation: CAIKGLAAYNEQFF.